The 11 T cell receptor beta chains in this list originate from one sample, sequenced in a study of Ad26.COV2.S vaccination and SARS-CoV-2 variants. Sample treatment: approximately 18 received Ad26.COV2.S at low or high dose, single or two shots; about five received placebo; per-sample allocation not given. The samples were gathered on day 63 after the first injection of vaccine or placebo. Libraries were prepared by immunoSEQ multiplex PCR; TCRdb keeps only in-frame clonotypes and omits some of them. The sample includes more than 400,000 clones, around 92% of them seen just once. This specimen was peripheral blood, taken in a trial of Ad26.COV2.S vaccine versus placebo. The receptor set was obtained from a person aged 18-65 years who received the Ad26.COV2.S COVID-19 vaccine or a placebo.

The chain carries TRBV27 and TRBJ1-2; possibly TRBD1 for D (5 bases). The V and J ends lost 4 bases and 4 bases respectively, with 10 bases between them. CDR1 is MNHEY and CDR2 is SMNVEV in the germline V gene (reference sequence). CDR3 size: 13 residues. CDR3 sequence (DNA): TGTGCCAGCAGTTCGGGGGGGACCTATGGCTACACCTTC. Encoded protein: CASSSGGTYGYTF.

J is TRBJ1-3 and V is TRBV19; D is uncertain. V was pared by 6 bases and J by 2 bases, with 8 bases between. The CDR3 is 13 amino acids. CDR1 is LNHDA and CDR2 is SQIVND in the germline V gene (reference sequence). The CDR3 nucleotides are TGTGCCAGTAGCCCGTACGCTGGAAACACCATATATTTT. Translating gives CASSPYAGNTIYF.

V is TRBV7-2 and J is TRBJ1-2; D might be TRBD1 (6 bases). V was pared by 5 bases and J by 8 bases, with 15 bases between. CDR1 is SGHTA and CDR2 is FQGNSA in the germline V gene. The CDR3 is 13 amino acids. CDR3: CASSIYRVLGYTF. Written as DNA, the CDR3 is TGTGCCAGCAGCATATACAGGGTACTCGGCTACACCTTC.

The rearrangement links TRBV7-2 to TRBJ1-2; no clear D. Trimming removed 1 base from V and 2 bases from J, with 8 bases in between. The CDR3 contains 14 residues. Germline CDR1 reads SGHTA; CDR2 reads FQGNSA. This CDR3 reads CASSLVSRNYGYTF. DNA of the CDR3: TGTGCCAGCAGCTTAGTGAGTCGGAACTATGGCTACACCTTC.

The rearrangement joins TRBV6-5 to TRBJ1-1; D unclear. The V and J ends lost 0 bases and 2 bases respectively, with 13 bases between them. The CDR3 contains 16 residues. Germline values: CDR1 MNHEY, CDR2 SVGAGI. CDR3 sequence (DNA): TGTGCCAGCAGTTACTCGATCGGACGGTTAAACACTGAAGCTTTCTTT. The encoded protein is CASSYSIGRLNTEAFF.

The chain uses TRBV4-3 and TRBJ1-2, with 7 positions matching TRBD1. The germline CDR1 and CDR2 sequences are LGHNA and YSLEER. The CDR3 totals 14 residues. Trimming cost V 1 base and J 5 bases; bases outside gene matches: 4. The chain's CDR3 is CASSQAGGTYGYTF. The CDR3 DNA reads TGCGCCAGCAGCCAAGCAGGGGGGACTTATGGCTACACCTTC.

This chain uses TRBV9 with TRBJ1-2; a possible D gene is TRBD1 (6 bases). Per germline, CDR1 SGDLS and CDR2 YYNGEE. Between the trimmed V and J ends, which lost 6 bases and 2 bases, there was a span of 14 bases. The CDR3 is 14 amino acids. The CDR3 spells CASNTGTRNYGYTF. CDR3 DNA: TGTGCCAGCAACACCGGGACAAGAAACTATGGCTACACCTTC.

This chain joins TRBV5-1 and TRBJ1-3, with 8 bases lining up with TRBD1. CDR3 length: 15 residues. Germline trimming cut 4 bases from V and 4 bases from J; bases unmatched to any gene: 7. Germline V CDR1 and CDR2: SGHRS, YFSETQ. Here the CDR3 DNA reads TGCGCCAGCAGCGCACAGGGGGGTTCCGGAAACACCATATATTTT. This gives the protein CASSAQGGSGNTIYF.

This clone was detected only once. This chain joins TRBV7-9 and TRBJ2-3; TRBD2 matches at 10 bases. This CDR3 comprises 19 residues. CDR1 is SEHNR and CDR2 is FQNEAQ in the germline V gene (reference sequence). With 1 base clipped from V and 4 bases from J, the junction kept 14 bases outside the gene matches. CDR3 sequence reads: CASSLVSGKAGGPADTQYF. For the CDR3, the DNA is TGTGCCAGCAGCTTAGTTTCTGGGAAAGCGGGGGGGCCTGCAGATACGCAGTATTTT.

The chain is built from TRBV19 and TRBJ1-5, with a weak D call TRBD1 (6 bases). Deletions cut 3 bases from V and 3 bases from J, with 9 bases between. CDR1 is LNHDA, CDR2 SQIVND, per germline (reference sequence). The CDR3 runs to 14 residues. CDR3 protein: CASSIRGVNQPQHF. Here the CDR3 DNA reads TGTGCCAGTAGTATCAGGGGAGTCAATCAGCCCCAGCATTTT.

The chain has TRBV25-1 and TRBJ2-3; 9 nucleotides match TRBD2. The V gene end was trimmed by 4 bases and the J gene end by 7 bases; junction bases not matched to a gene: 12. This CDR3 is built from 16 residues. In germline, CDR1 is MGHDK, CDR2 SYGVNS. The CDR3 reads CASSGSGTSFRYTQYF. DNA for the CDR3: TGTGCCAGCAGTGGCTCGGGGACTAGCTTCCGATATACGCAGTATTTT.